This T cell receptor (beta chain) comes out of a study of metastatic and nonmetastatic thyroid tumors. In the study overall: Malignant thyroid and benign thyroid patients provided blood and tumor or nodule tissue whose repertoires were compared.

Findings and caveats of the study: TCR beta diversity was reportedly significantly higher in malignant thyroid tumors than benign nodules, in blood and tumor.

Germline V CDR1 and CDR2: DFQATT, SNEGSKA (reference sequence). The J segment lost 4 bases and the V segment lost 3 bases, leaving 9 bases of the junction unmatched. The CDR3 spans 15 residues. Many counts were recorded for this clone. Its specificity is unknown. As handled by the study authors: CDR3 was compared across clinicopathological groups, and the resulting differences were used to build a distant-metastasis classifier for papillary thyroid cancer. TCRdb re-analyzed the PCR reads using MiXCR. The V and J calls here are based on TCRdb, not the publication. The table lists around 30,000 clones, 4% to 5% of them singletons. Thyroid surgery took place with no prior treatment in any patient.

Sequencing was performed on blood. J is TRBJ2-3 and V is TRBV20-1; 8 positions agree with TRBD1. The TCR was taken from a female donor with papillary thyroid cancer or a benign thyroid nodule (not recorded which). Some clones in this sample may be carry-over from other donors' samples. CDR3 coding DNA: TGCAGTGCTAGCTTCGCCGGGACAGGTGCAGATACGCAGTATTTT. Translating it yields CSASFAGTGADTQYF.